These 18 T cell receptor beta chains share one sample of origin, sequenced in a study of cytomegalovirus exposure and HLA in healthy donors. The PCR used 60 Vbeta and 13 Jbeta primers. Using immunoSEQ multiplex PCR, the repertoire was profiled, and TCRdb retains in-frame clones only, with some absent. The data hold 90,000 to 150,000 clones, with around 77% observed a single time. The sequenced sample consisted of PBMCs. These receptors all stem from a man in his fifties or sixties in good health and CMV-seropositive.

The count of this clone is one. This CDR3 is CASSLIAGNTGELFF. CDR3 in DNA: TGTGCCAGCAGTTTAATCGCGGGCAACACCGGGGAGCTGTTTTTT. The gene calls are TRBV27 and TRBJ2-2; tentative D call: TRBD2 (5 bases). Trimming took off 2 bases at V and 2 bases at J, with 9 bases between the two ends. Germline CDR1 MNHEY, CDR2 SMNVEV (reference sequence). The CDR3 totals 15 residues.

The chain employs TRBV5-1 and TRBJ1-5; TRBD1 might be the D (5 bases). Trimming left V 4 bases short and J 2 bases short, with 13 bases between. Germline-derived CDR1 and CDR2 are SGHRS and YFSETQ. The CDR3 sequence is 15 residues long. The CDR3 DNA reads TGCGCCAGCAGCCGACTAGGGGAGGGCAATCAGCCCCAGCATTTT. This sequence encodes CASSRLGEGNQPQHF.

This chain uses TRBV11-2 with TRBJ1-3; D gene ambiguous. CDR1 SGHAT and CDR2 FQNNGV come from the germline V gene. Deletions cut 5 bases from V and 1 base from J, with 15 bases between. There are 16 residues in the CDR3. CDR3 region: CASSTGSQMSGNTIYF. For the CDR3, the DNA is TGTGCCAGCAGCACCGGGAGCCAAATGTCTGGAAACACCATATATTTT.

V gene TRBV29-1 combines with J gene TRBJ2-3; 8 nucleotides line up with TRBD2. With 6 bases clipped from V and 6 bases from J, the junction kept 23 bases outside the gene matches. Germline V gene lookup returns CDR1 SQVTM and CDR2 ANQGSEA. The CDR3 runs to 18 residues. CDR3 residues: CSVGGAWGLSLPGDTQYF. CDR3 coding DNA: TGCAGCGTCGGGGGGGCATGGGGACTATCCCTCCCGGGGGATACGCAGTATTTT.

The chain couples TRBV5-1 to TRBJ2-5, with TRBD1 matching 8 bases. Looked up from germline, CDR1 is SGHRS and CDR2 is YFSETQ. The CDR3 runs to 16 residues. Germline trimming cut 0 bases from V and 1 base from J; bases unmatched to any gene: 5. CDR3 residues: CASSLGGQAAQETQYF. Here the CDR3 DNA reads TGCGCCAGCAGCTTGGGGGGACAGGCAGCCCAAGAGACCCAGTACTTC. The whole variable domain, remainder taken from reference TRBV5-1 and TRBJ2-5, is KAGVTQTPRYLIKTRGQQVTLSCSPISGHRSVSWYQQTPGQGLQFLFEYFSETQRNKGNFPGRFSGRQFSNSRSEMNVSTLELGDSALYLCASSLGGQAAQETQYFGPGTRLLVL.

This clone came up once. The chain couples TRBV19 to TRBJ1-1; 8 bases agree with TRBD1. This CDR3 is built from 16 residues. Germline assignment: CDR1 LNHDA and CDR2 SQIVND (reference sequence). The ends lost 5 bases at V and 0 bases at J; junction bases unmatched: 8. The CDR3 nucleotides are TGTGCCAGTAGTCGTACAGGGGGAGGAATGAACACTGAAGCTTTCTTT. Its translation: CASSRTGGGMNTEAFF.

The chain recombines TRBV4-2 with TRBJ2-2, with 8 bases aligning to TRBD2. This CDR3 has 16 amino acids. Germline trimming cut 1 base from V and 4 bases from J; bases unmatched to any gene: 5. Germline V CDR1 and CDR2: LGHNA, YNFKEQ. The CDR3 DNA is TGTGCCAGCAGCCAAGTTGTACGGGGGGGCACCGGGGAGCTGTTTTTT. It yields the protein CASSQVVRGGTGELFF.

V gene TRBV13 combines with J gene TRBJ2-7, with a weak D call TRBD1 (6 bases). The V and J ends lost 1 base and 6 bases respectively, with 10 bases between them. The V gene's germline CDR1 is PRHDT and CDR2 FYEKMQ (reference sequence). This CDR3 region has 13 residues. Written as DNA, the CDR3 is TGTGCCAGCAGCTTAGTGGTCAGGGGCGAGCAGTACTTC. This encodes CASSLVVRGEQYF.

In the case of this clone: The same CDR3 is also encoded by other DNA sequences in this sample. This chain connects TRBV5-1 to TRBJ2-7; 9 bases align to TRBD1. This CDR3 spans 13 amino acids. J was trimmed by 3 bases and V by 4 bases; bases with no gene match: 2. Germline V lookup: CDR1 SGHRS, CDR2 YFSETQ. The CDR3 DNA reads as TGCGCCAGCAGCACGGGACAGGGCTACGAGCAGTACTTC. Translated: CASSTGQGYEQYF.

The chain uses TRBV6-5 and TRBJ1-3; 8 bases are shared with TRBD1. The CDR3 totals 14 residues. After removal of 8 bases from V and 2 bases from J, the junction contained 5 bases not matched to a gene. Germline V gene sequence: CDR1 MNHEY, CDR2 SVGAGI. This CDR3 is CASADRGAGNTIYF. The DNA for the CDR3 is TGTGCCAGCGCCGACAGGGGAGCTGGAAACACCATATATTTT.

The chain employs TRBV5-4 and TRBJ2-6; 9 bases agree with TRBD1. In germline, CDR1 is SGHNT, CDR2 YYREEE (reference sequence). J lost 0 bases, V lost 0 bases, and 1 base had no gene match. The CDR3 consists of 17 residues. The DNA for the CDR3 is TGTGCCAGCAGCTTGGACAGGGGGCTCTCTGGGGCCAACGTCCTGACTTTC. It encodes CASSLDRGLSGANVLTF.

The chain joins TRBV18 to TRBJ2-7; 7 bases are shared with TRBD1. The germline V gene has CDR1 KGHSH and CDR2 LQKENI. The ends lost 2 bases at V and 0 bases at J; junction bases unmatched: 10. The CDR3 consists of 17 residues. In nucleotides, the CDR3 is TGTGCCAGCTCACCAACCTTATGGGACAGCAACTCCTACGAGCAGTACTTC. Encoded protein: CASSPTLWDSNSYEQYF.

V gene TRBV5-1 combines with J gene TRBJ2-3; the D is unclear. The ends were cut back, 0 bases at V and 8 bases at J, with 13 bases in the middle. Germline V CDR1 and CDR2: SGHRS, YFSETQ. This CDR3 is 14 amino acids long. CDR3 nucleotide sequence: TGCGCCAGCAGCTTGGATTCAACGGAGAGTACGCAGTATTTT. Protein sequence: CASSLDSTESTQYF.

This clone appeared once. This chain joins TRBV7-9 and TRBJ2-7; weak D call: TRBD1 (6 bases). V lost 4 bases and J 6 bases, leaving 19 bases between the germline ends. Per germline, CDR1 SEHNR and CDR2 FQNEAQ (reference sequence). The CDR3 has 15 residues. CDR3 in amino acids: CASSSQTGLPVEQYF. CDR3 DNA sequence: TGTGCCAGCAGCTCCCAGACAGGCCTTCCGGTCGAGCAGTACTTC.

The CDR3 protein is CASSWGPYEQYF. DNA for the CDR3: TGTGCCAGCAGCTGGGGGCCCTACGAGCAGTACTTC. The chain recombines TRBV7-2 with TRBJ2-7; perhaps TRBD1 as D (6 bases). The CDR3 runs 12 residues. V was cut by 4 bases and J by 2 bases, with 6 bases left in between. Per the germline V gene, CDR1 is SGHTA and CDR2 is FQGNSA.

This clone has just a few counts. The chain is built from TRBV18 and TRBJ1-2; the match to TRBD1 covers 9 bases. CDR1 is KGHSH, CDR2 LQKENI, per germline. The CDR3 is 14 amino acids. The J segment lost 2 bases and the V segment lost 5 bases, leaving 3 bases of the junction unmatched. The CDR3 DNA sequence: TGTGCCAGCTCAACGACAGGGGGGAACTATGGCTACACCTTC. Translating gives CASSTTGGNYGYTF. Full variable domain (missing parts from reference TRBV18 and TRBJ1-2): NAGVMQNPRHLVRRRGQEARLRCSPMKGHSHVYWYRQLPEEGLKFMVYLQKENIIDESGMPKERFSAEFPKEGPSILRIQQVVRGDSAAYFCASSTTGGNYGYTFGSGTRLTVV.

The CDR3 region is CASSPGQNLAKNIQYF. CDR3 sequence (DNA): TGTGCCAGCAGCCCCGGACAGAACTTAGCCAAAAACATTCAGTACTTC. The V gene is TRBV7-2, the J gene TRBJ2-4, with a possible D match to TRBD1 (6 bases). Germline assignment: CDR1 SGHTA and CDR2 FQGNSA. The CDR3 runs to 16 residues. V lost 5 bases and J 0 bases, leaving 14 bases between the germline ends.

Only a few counts were recorded for this clone. The chain joins TRBV5-6 to TRBJ2-7; 11 bases agree with TRBD2. V trimming: 4 bases; J trimming: 1 base; junction bases outside the gene matches: 7. The length of the CDR3 is 16 residues. Germline CDR1 reads SGHDT; CDR2 reads YYEEEE. This CDR3 is CASSPPGLAVSYEQYF. The CDR3 DNA follows: TGTGCCAGCAGCCCTCCGGGACTAGCGGTGTCCTACGAGCAGTACTTC.